Each of the 18 T cell receptor beta chains below was sequenced from the same sample in a study of identical twins (dated by TCRdb to 2016 to 2018). The library relied on 5' RACE. Sequencing relied on an Illumina HiSeq 2000. TCRdb reprocessing: public reads trimmed at Q25 with fastp, clones called with MiXCR, in-frame beta chains kept. Rows with one shared CDR3 protein collapse into an entry with the most common genes and DNA. Within this sample are 240,000 or so distinct CDR3 sequences, with about 12% of them counted one time only. The ten largest clones capture under 4.5% of the sample. This same sample was also part of a study on yellow fever vaccine responses in identical twins.

Sequenced: memory (CD45RO+) T cells sorted from blood. Reading the label with the study, this specimen's cell subset or site is: CD45RO+ enriched T cells. The receptors were sampled from a young woman in good health.

This clonotype was picked up a small number of times. The rearrangement joins TRBV12-3 or TRBV12-4 to TRBJ2-7; TRBD1 aligns across 9 bases. The CDR3 loop spans 15 amino acids. V shed 10 bases, J shed 2 bases, and the junction held 12 bases outside the gene matches. The CDR3 DNA reads as TGTGCCATCCATTTGGGGACAGGGCAACCCTACGAGCAGTACTTC. It is translated as CAIHLGTGQPYEQYF.

This clonotype showed up many times. The chain joins TRBV12-3 or TRBV12-4 to TRBJ1-1; D call uncertain. CDR3 length: 12 amino acids. V was cut by 4 bases and J by 8 bases, with 11 bases left in between. The CDR3 coding sequence is TGTGCCAGCAGTTCCCGGGTTTGGGAAGCTTTCTTT. Its protein is CASSSRVWEAFF.

This chain uses TRBV11-2 with TRBJ2-1, with D perhaps TRBD1 (7 bases). V lost 5 bases and J lost 4, with 18 bases in between. This CDR3 region has 16 residues. Germline CDR1 SGHAT, CDR2 FQNNGV. The CDR3 coding sequence is TGTGCCAGCAGCCCCCGCCAGGGGGGAGGTTACAATGAGCAGTTCTTC. This codes for CASSPRQGGGYNEQFF.

The V gene is TRBV4-3, the J gene TRBJ2-1, with 8 nucleotides matching TRBD1. Germline assignment: CDR1 LGHNA and CDR2 YSLEER. The CDR3 sequence is 14 residues long. J was trimmed by 2 bases and V by 4 bases; bases with no gene match: 1. The CDR3 DNA is TGCGCCAGCAGCCCGGGACAGGCCTACAATGAGCAGTTCTTC. Translating it yields CASSPGQAYNEQFF.

This clonotype occurred many times. The chain employs TRBV20-1 and TRBJ2-5; 15 nucleotides agree with TRBD2. This CDR3 has 19 amino acids. Trimming cost V 1 base and J 4 bases; bases outside gene matches: 13. Germline V gene data show CDR1 as DFQATT and CDR2 as SNEGSKA (reference sequence). The CDR3 region has the DNA TGCAGTGCTAGAGGGTATACCGGGACTAGCGGGGGGCCCATAGAGACCCAGTACTTC. This gives the protein CSARGYTGTSGGPIETQYF.

Only a few counts were recorded for this clonotype. The rearrangement links TRBV5-1 to TRBJ2-2; 13 nucleotides align to TRBD2. V trimming: 6 bases; J trimming: 3 bases; junction bases outside the gene matches: 23. The CDR3 runs 22 residues. Germline CDR1 is SGHRS and CDR2 is YFSETQ. The CDR3 region has the DNA TGCGCCAGCAATCCGACATTCAAGACCTTTACTAGCGGGAGGGCGGACACCGGGGAGCTGTTTTTT. It translates to CASNPTFKTFTSGRADTGELFF.

Comments on this clonotype: This may arise from a read error, as a much more abundant clone is one base away. The chain employs TRBV20-1 and TRBJ2-7; D assignment may be TRBD1 or TRBD2 (6 bases each). The CDR3 is 15 amino acids. Trimming stripped 3 bases from V and 10 bases from J, with 25 bases between. From germline, CDR1 is DFQATT and CDR2 SNEGSKA (reference sequence). This CDR3 reads CSARTGGRETGDQYF. The CDR3 coding sequence is TGCAGTGCTAGGACCGGGGGCCGGGAGACGGGGGACCAGTACTTC.

This chain joins TRBV7-2 and TRBJ2-5; 9 nucleotides match TRBD1. CDR1 SGHTA and CDR2 FQGNSA come from the germline V gene. The CDR3 has 12 amino acids. Trimming at V came to 5 bases and at J to 6 bases, leaving 1 base not matched to a gene. The CDR3 protein is CASSGTGKTQYF. DNA of the CDR3: TGTGCCAGCAGCGGGACAGGGAAGACCCAGTACTTC. The full variable domain, with the rest looked up from reference TRBV7-2 and TRBJ2-5, is GAGVSQSPSNKVTEKGKDVELRCDPISGHTALYWYRQSLGQGLEFLIYFQGNSAPDKSGLPSDRFSAERTGGSVSTLTIQRTQQEDSAVYLCASSGTGKTQYFGPGTRLLVL.

The chain joins TRBV27 to TRBJ2-7, with 8 bases matching TRBD1. CDR3 length: 14 residues. Germline-derived CDR1 and CDR2 are MNHEY and SMNVEV (reference sequence). V lost 6 bases, J lost 3 bases, and 7 bases stayed unmatched. The CDR3 protein is CASRPTGTGYEQYF. CDR3 nucleotide sequence: TGTGCCAGCAGACCCACCGGGACAGGCTACGAGCAGTACTTC.

This clonotype appeared a few times. The V gene is TRBV7-6, the J gene TRBJ1-1; D remains ambiguous. Per the germline V gene, CDR1 is SGHVS and CDR2 is FNYEAQ. V lost 2 bases and J 1 base, leaving 5 bases between the germline ends. CDR3 size: 13 residues. This chain's CDR3 is CASSLYTNTEAFF. CDR3 in DNA: TGTGCCAGCAGCTTATACACGAACACTGAAGCTTTCTTT.

This clonotype was detected ten times or more. This chain links TRBV9 with TRBJ2-3, with 9 bases fitting TRBD1. V was pared by 4 bases and J by 2 bases, with 8 bases of the junction left unmatched. This CDR3 is 16 amino acids long. The germline V gene encodes CDR1 SGDLS and CDR2 YYNGEE. CDR3 sequence reads: CASSLRTGDITDTQYF. The CDR3 DNA sequence: TGTGCCAGCAGCCTCCGGACAGGGGATATCACAGATACGCAGTATTTT.

This clonotype has a handful of counts. The chain links TRBV27 to TRBJ2-1; 8 nucleotides align to TRBD2. V shed 6 bases, J shed 7 bases, and the junction held 17 bases outside the gene matches. The length of the CDR3 is 17 residues. Germline CDR1 reads MNHEY; CDR2 reads SMNVEV (reference sequence). The CDR3 DNA is TGTGCCAGCAGCAACCAAGCGGGAGAAGGTCTCGGTAATGAGCAGTTCTTC. As protein: CASSNQAGEGLGNEQFF.

This clonotype was observed at least ten times. The rearrangement links TRBV6-5 to TRBJ2-7, with TRBD2 matching 15 bases. The CDR3 extends over 17 amino acids. After removal of 0 bases from V and 6 bases from J, the junction contained 6 bases not matched to a gene. The germline V gene has CDR1 MNHEY and CDR2 SVGAGI. CDR3 amino acids: CASSYSGLAGGASEQYF. In nucleotides, the CDR3 is TGTGCCAGCAGTTACTCGGGACTAGCGGGGGGTGCTTCCGAGCAGTACTTC.

The V call is TRBV29-1, the J call TRBJ2-1; 14 bases agree with TRBD2. The junction had 9 bases not matched to a gene; V was cut back by 6 bases and J by 5 bases. CDR3 length: 16 amino acids. Per the germline V gene, CDR1 is SQVTM and CDR2 is ANQGSEA. Written as DNA, the CDR3 is TGCAGCGTCGGGGCAGAGGGACTAGCGGGGGACAATGAGCAGTTCTTC. Encoded protein: CSVGAEGLAGDNEQFF.

At least ten counts were recorded for this clonotype. The chain combines TRBV3-1 with TRBJ1-1, with D possibly matching TRBD1 (5 bases). The CDR3 has 14 residues. V gave up 5 bases and J gave up 0 bases, with 10 bases separating them. Germline CDR1 reads LGHDT; CDR2 reads YNNKEL (reference sequence). CDR3 sequence: CASSFRDVNTEAFF. In DNA, the CDR3 is TGTGCCAGCAGCTTTAGGGACGTGAACACTGAAGCTTTCTTT.

V gene TRBV4-2 combines with J gene TRBJ2-1; TRBD2 matches 9 bases. The germline V gene has CDR1 LGHNA and CDR2 YNFKEQ. The CDR3 totals 14 residues. Trimming at V came to 9 bases and at J to 5 bases, leaving 8 bases not matched to a gene. This CDR3 is CASRTTSGDNEQFF. The CDR3 nucleotides are TGTGCCAGTCGAACGACTAGCGGAGACAATGAGCAGTTCTTC.

The V gene is TRBV6-4, the J gene TRBJ2-1; D gene ambiguous. V was clipped by 2 bases and J by 2 bases, with 10 bases between them. Germline V gene data show CDR1 as MRHNA and CDR2 as SNTAGT. This CDR3 comprises 15 residues. CDR3 in amino acids: CASSDDFGPYNEQFF. The CDR3 DNA is TGTGCCAGCAGTGACGACTTCGGGCCCTACAATGAGCAGTTCTTC.

This clonotype was found a few times. The CDR3 DNA sequence: TGTGCCAGCAGTTACTCGGGGGAAACTGGGGCCAACGTCCTGACTTTC. This encodes CASSYSGETGANVLTF. The chain links TRBV6-5 to TRBJ2-6, with D perhaps TRBD1 or TRBD2 (5 bases each). The CDR3 is 16 residues long. In germline, CDR1 is MNHEY, CDR2 SVGAGI. V dropped 0 bases and J dropped 2 bases, with 8 bases sitting between them.